These T cell receptor beta chains were read from a single sample in a study of blood T cell repertoires in COVID-19. Some clones are missing from TCRdb's copy, which holds only in-frame ones; the method was immunoSEQ multiplex PCR. The data contain about 350,000 clones, roughly 86% of them singletons. Sequences were obtained from peripheral blood. These receptors all come from a woman in her 70s with COVID-19, enrolled during active disease. The CDR3 runs from the conserved cysteine through the conserved F or W. The order of the fields is V gene, J gene, clone size, D gene, CDR3 protein, CDR3 DNA. D genes are given only for firm matches. A row's size may be missing; if present it is once, few, many or a size class.

V: TRBV7-2
J: TRBJ2-1
size: -
D: TRBD2
CDR3: CASSLELGLENEQFF
DNA: TGTGCCAGCAGCTTAGAACTCGGACTAGAAAATGAGCAGTTCTTC

V: TRBV5-6
J: TRBJ2-7
size: -
D: TRBD1
CDR3: CASSLPDRGSEQYF
DNA: TGTGCCAGCAGCCTCCCCGACAGGGGAAGCGAGCAGTACTTC

V: TRBV7-2
J: TRBJ2-3
size: -
D: -
CDR3: CASSFFGSQARTDTQYF
DNA: TGTGCCAGCAGCTTCTTCGGTTCTCAGGCTCGCACAGATACGCAGTATTTT

V: TRBV6-5
J: TRBJ1-3
size: -
D: -
CDR3: CASSYDRGLSGNTIYF
DNA: TGTGCCAGCAGTTACGATAGGGGTCTCTCTGGAAACACCATATATTTT

V: TRBV6-6
J: TRBJ1-2
size: -
D: TRBD1
CDR3: CASTPKQGRYGYTF
DNA: TGTGCCAGCACCCCTAAACAGGGGCGCTATGGCTACACCTTC

V: TRBV7-9
J: TRBJ1-2
size: -
D: -
CDR3: CASSSPGDYGYTF
DNA: TGTGCCAGCAGCTCCCCAGGGGACTATGGCTACACCTTC

V: TRBV19
J: TRBJ2-1
size: -
D: -
CDR3: CASMAYLGAPYNEQFF
DNA: TGTGCCAGTATGGCATATTTGGGGGCCCCCTACAATGAGCAGTTCTTC

V: TRBV28
J: TRBJ2-3
size: -
D: -
CDR3: CATMTMPTDTQYF
DNA: TGTGCCACCATGACTATGCCCACAGATACGCAGTATTTT

V: TRBV7-2
J: TRBJ1-1
size: -
D: -
CDR3: CASSFQGTEAFF
DNA: TGTGCCAGCAGCTTTCAGGGCACTGAAGCTTTCTTT

V: TRBV27
J: TRBJ1-1
size: -
D: -
CDR3: CASSAHRAGNTEAFF
DNA: TGTGCCAGCAGTGCACACAGGGCTGGGAACACTGAAGCTTTCTTT

V: TRBV7-9
J: TRBJ2-7
size: -
D: TRBD1
CDR3: CASSLDRGFTSYEQYF
DNA: TGTGCCAGCAGCCTAGACAGGGGCTTCACCTCCTACGAGCAGTACTTC

V: TRBV2
J: TRBJ1-4
size: -
D: -
CDR3: CATSGQGATNEKLFF
DNA: TGTGCCACCTCGGGACAAGGCGCTACTAATGAAAAACTGTTTTTT

V: TRBV27
J: TRBJ1-5
size: once
D: TRBD1
CDR3: CASSPRTGLSNQPQHF
DNA: TGTGCCAGCAGTCCTCGGACAGGTCTTAGCAATCAGCCCCAGCATTTT

V: TRBV23-1
J: TRBJ1-1
size: -
D: -
CDR3: CASSPWGGRDTEAFF
DNA: TGCGCCAGCAGTCCGTGGGGGGGGAGGGACACTGAAGCTTTCTTT

V: TRBV5-4
J: TRBJ1-1
size: -
D: -
CDR3: CASSLESGRNTEAFF
DNA: TGTGCCAGCAGCTTGGAGAGCGGGCGGAACACTGAAGCTTTCTTT

V: TRBV4-1
J: TRBJ1-2
size: few
D: -
CDR3: CASSQDRNYGYTF
DNA: TGCGCCAGCAGCCAAGACAGAAACTATGGCTACACCTTC

V: TRBV18
J: TRBJ2-2
size: -
D: -
CDR3: CASSPDRGNTGELFF
DNA: TGTGCCAGCTCACCGGACCGGGGGAACACCGGGGAGCTGTTTTTT

V: TRBV29-1
J: TRBJ1-1
size: -
D: TRBD1
CDR3: CSVDRTGGNTEAFF
DNA: TGCAGCGTTGATCGGACAGGGGGGAACACTGAAGCTTTCTTT

V: TRBV7-2
J: TRBJ1-5
size: -
D: -
CDR3: CASSILEGINQPQHF
DNA: TGTGCCAGCAGCATATTAGAGGGTATCAATCAGCCCCAGCATTTT

V: TRBV5-4
J: TRBJ1-4
size: -
D: -
CDR3: CASSPGGTTNEKLFF
DNA: TGTGCCAGCAGCCCTGGAGGGACAACTAATGAAAAACTGTTTTTT

V: TRBV30
J: TRBJ1-2
size: -
D: TRBD1
CDR3: CAWSVLGTGDGYTF
DNA: TGTGCCTGGAGTGTACTGGGGACAGGGGATGGCTACACCTTC

V: TRBV5-1
J: TRBJ1-2
size: -
D: TRBD1
CDR3: CASSFGTGYNYGYTF
DNA: TGCGCCAGCAGCTTTGGGACAGGCTATAACTATGGCTACACCTTC